This passage covers 24 T cell receptor beta chains from one sample sequenced in a study of shared clonotypes between healthy human individuals. The method was immunoSEQ multiplex PCR; TCRdb's version includes in-frame clones alone and lacks a portion of them. Seen here are 85,000 to 100,000 clones, roughly three quarters observed once, and the top ten hold approximately 53%. The sample was memory CD8+ T cells sorted from blood. Subset noted: CD45RO+ cells pooled with CCR7-negative TemRA cells. The receptors shown here come from a man aged 25-40 years in good health.

V is TRBV7-9 and J is TRBJ1-2; no reliable D call. Germline assignment: CDR1 SEHNR and CDR2 FQNEAQ (reference sequence). The CDR3 runs 13 residues. The V and J ends lost 1 base and 5 bases respectively, with 8 bases between them. Written as DNA, the CDR3 is TGTGCCAGCAGCTTAGAGTCAGGATATGGCTACACCTTC. Protein sequence: CASSLESGYGYTF. Using reference TRBV7-9 and TRBJ1-2 for the parts outside the CDR3, the full variable domain is DTGVSQNPRHKITKRGQNVTFRCDPISEHNRLYWYRQTLGQGPEFLTYFQNEAQLEKSRLLSDRFSAERPKGSFSTLEIQRTEQGDSAMYLCASSLESGYGYTFGSGTRLTVV.

V usage is TRBV7-9 and J usage is TRBJ2-7, with D maybe TRBD2 (5 bases). Trimming removed 6 bases at V and 2 bases at J, with 17 bases between. Germline CDR1 is SEHNR and CDR2 is FQNEAQ (reference sequence). This CDR3 spans 15 amino acids. The CDR3 region has the DNA TGTGCCAGCAGAAGAGGAGGAGCAGAAACCTACGAGCAGTACTTC. Its translation: CASRRGGAETYEQYF.

This sequence joins TRBV5-5 and TRBJ2-7; D unresolved. This CDR3 is built from 14 residues. Trimming pared 3 bases from V and 2 bases from J, leaving 12 bases between. Germline V gives CDR1 SGHKS, CDR2 YYEKEE (reference sequence). The chain's CDR3 is CASSSQLGTYEQYF. The CDR3 nucleotides are TGTGCCAGCAGCTCCCAGTTGGGTACCTACGAGCAGTACTTC.

This clone was observed a few times. The chain recombines TRBV7-9 with TRBJ2-7, with 7 positions matching TRBD2. Germline V gives CDR1 SEHNR, CDR2 FQNEAQ (reference sequence). After removal of 5 bases from V and 5 bases from J, the junction contained 6 bases not matched to a gene. The CDR3 spans 13 residues. The CDR3 spells CASSDTSEHEQYF. Written as DNA, the CDR3 is TGTGCCAGCAGCGATACTAGCGAACACGAGCAGTACTTC.

This clone was detected ten times or more. The chain recombines TRBV6-1 with TRBJ2-4, with D unresolved. Germline values: CDR1 MNHNS, CDR2 SASEGT. Trimming took off 0 bases at V and 7 bases at J, with 7 bases between the two ends. The CDR3 is made up of 13 amino acids. CDR3 residues: CASSEAPGNIQYF. As DNA, the CDR3 is TGTGCCAGCAGTGAAGCCCCGGGCAACATTCAGTACTTC.

The genes are TRBV27 and TRBJ2-1, with TRBD2 matching 8 bases. Looked up from germline, CDR1 is MNHEY and CDR2 is SMNVEV (reference sequence). V gave up 4 bases and J gave up 2 bases; unmatched junction bases: 4. The CDR3 runs to 15 residues. The CDR3 here is CASSSTSDPYNEQFF. The DNA of the CDR3 is TGTGCCAGCAGTTCGACTAGCGACCCCTACAATGAGCAGTTCTTC.

The gene calls are TRBV6-6 and TRBJ2-1, with D maybe TRBD2 (6 bases). The V gene lost 6 bases and the J gene lost 8 bases, with 17 bases spanning the gap. The germline V gene encodes CDR1 MNHNY and CDR2 SVGAGI (reference sequence). This CDR3 region has 14 residues. The CDR3 reads CASSGLSALYEQFF. The DNA of the CDR3 is TGTGCCAGCAGCGGACTAAGCGCCTTGTATGAGCAGTTCTTC.

This clone was seen ten or more times. The rearrangement links TRBV11-2 to TRBJ2-7; the D call may be TRBD1 or TRBD2 (5 bases each). Trimming removed 2 bases from V and 0 bases from J, with 11 bases in between. Per germline, CDR1 SGHAT and CDR2 FQNNGV. CDR3 length: 15 amino acids. The CDR3 DNA follows: TGTGCCAGCAGCTTAATGGCAGGGAGCTCCTACGAGCAGTACTTC. Amino acids: CASSLMAGSSYEQYF.

This clone was detected a few times. The chain carries TRBV7-9 and TRBJ1-1; no definite D call. Trimming cost V 5 bases and J 1 base, with 8 bases left between them. CDR1 and CDR2 (germline): SEHNR, FQNEAQ (reference sequence). This CDR3 comprises 13 residues. CDR3 in amino acids: CASSQVKNTEAFF. The CDR3, as DNA: TGTGCCAGCAGCCAGGTAAAGAACACTGAAGCTTTCTTT.

The chain carries TRBV7-9 and TRBJ2-7; tentatively, D is TRBD2 (5 bases). Trimming shortened V by 2 bases and J by 6 bases, and 14 bases separated the two germline ends. The CDR3 has 14 amino acids. Looked up from germline, CDR1 is SEHNR and CDR2 is FQNEAQ (reference sequence). The CDR3 protein is CASSLFVSRGEQYF. As DNA, the CDR3 is TGTGCCAGCAGCTTATTTGTCTCTCGGGGCGAGCAGTACTTC.

This clone was observed once. The chain combines TRBV7-8 with TRBJ2-7, with D tentatively TRBD1 (6 bases). In germline, CDR1 is SGHVS, CDR2 FQNEAQ. CDR3 size: 13 residues. Trimming stripped 1 base from V and 9 bases from J, with 13 bases between. CDR3 sequence (DNA): TGTGCCAGCAGCTTAGAGGCAGGGGTTCGGCAGTACTTC. Translating it yields CASSLEAGVRQYF.

CDR3 residues: CASSLDYQETQYF. CDR3 nucleotide sequence: TGTGCCAGCAGCTTAGACTACCAAGAGACCCAGTACTTC. The rearrangement links TRBV11-1 to TRBJ2-5, with D unclear. The ends were cut back, 1 base at V and 0 bases at J, with 3 bases in the middle. Germline CDR1 SGHAT, CDR2 FQDESV (reference sequence). This CDR3 contains 13 residues.

CDR3 in DNA: TGTGCCAGCAGTTCCCGACTAGCGGGTAGCAAAAACATTCAGTACTTC. It specifies CASSSRLAGSKNIQYF. V gene TRBV28 combines with J gene TRBJ2-4, with TRBD2 matching 10 bases. The CDR3 contains 16 residues. Trimming cost V 4 bases and J 3 bases; bases outside gene matches: 6. Germline V gene lookup returns CDR1 MDHEN and CDR2 SYDVKM. Full variable domain (outside the CDR3, taken from reference TRBV28 and TRBJ2-4): DVKVTQSSRYLVKRTGEKVFLECVQDMDHENMFWYRQDPGLGLRLIYFSYDVKMKEKGDIPEGYSVSREKKERFSLILESASTNQTSMYLCASSSRLAGSKNIQYFGAGTRLSVL.

J is TRBJ1-4 and V is TRBV7-9, with 7 bases lining up with TRBD1. There are 14 residues in the CDR3. CDR1 and CDR2 (germline): SEHNR, FQNEAQ (reference sequence). V lost 4 bases and J lost 7; bases outside the gene matches: 6. Here the CDR3 reads CASSSGQTGEKLFF. The CDR3 bases are TGTGCCAGCAGCTCGGGACAGACGGGTGAAAAACTGTTTTTT.

The J gene is TRBJ2-6, the V gene TRBV27; TRBD1 is a possible D gene (5 bases). The CDR3 extends over 15 amino acids. Trimming shortened V by 6 bases and J by 2 bases, and 11 bases separated the two germline ends. The germline CDR1 and CDR2 sequences are MNHEY and SMNVEV (reference sequence). CDR3 DNA: TGTGCCAGCAGCAGCCAGGGCGCTGGGGCCAACGTCCTGACTTTC. It yields the protein CASSSQGAGANVLTF.

This sequence joins TRBV6-5 and TRBJ1-2; 8 nucleotides align to TRBD1. J was trimmed by 7 bases and V by 5 bases; bases with no gene match: 9. Germline values: CDR1 MNHEY, CDR2 SVGAGI. CDR3 length: 14 amino acids. CDR3 sequence (DNA): TGTGCCAGCAGTCAGGGACAGGCAAGAGGTGGCTACACCTTC. It is translated as CASSQGQARGGYTF.

Of note for this clone: A much larger clone is a single base away; this may be a read error. The sample contains more than one DNA sequence encoding this CDR3. J is TRBJ2-7 and V is TRBV7-9; TRBD2 matches at 13 bases. In germline, CDR1 is SEHNR, CDR2 FQNEAQ (reference sequence). CDR3 length: 15 residues. V lost 6 bases to trimming and J lost 3 bases; unmatched junction nucleotides: 5. The CDR3 nucleotides are TGTGCCAGCAGGTCGGGACTAGCGGGAAACTACGAGCAGTACTTC. Translating it yields CASRSGLAGNYEQYF. Using reference TRBV7-9 and TRBJ2-7 for the parts outside the CDR3, the full variable domain is DTGVSQNPRHKITKRGQNVTFRCDPISEHNRLYWYRQTLGQGPEFLTYFQNEAQLEKSRLLSDRFSAERPKGSFSTLEIQRTEQGDSAMYLCASRSGLAGNYEQYFGPGTRLTVT.

This clone has at least ten counts. The rearrangement joins TRBV28 to TRBJ2-7, with unresolved D. This CDR3 is 13 amino acids long. The germline V gene encodes CDR1 MDHEN and CDR2 SYDVKM. The ends were cut back, 8 bases at V and 4 bases at J, with 15 bases in the middle. The CDR3 loop reads CASLGRVSYEQYF. CDR3 sequence (DNA): TGTGCCAGCTTGGGCCGGGTTTCTTACGAGCAGTACTTC.

The chain has TRBV7-3 and TRBJ2-1; either TRBD1 or TRBD2 may supply D (6 bases each). V lost 5 bases to trimming and J lost 4 bases, with 9 bases between them. Germline V gives CDR1 SGHTA, CDR2 FQGTGA. This CDR3 spans 13 amino acids. The CDR3 DNA sequence: TGTGCCAGCAGCCGGGGGCCGTACAATGAGCAGTTCTTC. It encodes CASSRGPYNEQFF.

The chain combines TRBV27 with TRBJ2-1; TRBD2 aligns across 9 bases. The ends lost 5 bases at V and 4 bases at J; junction bases unmatched: 3. The CDR3 covers 14 residues. Germline V gene lookup returns CDR1 MNHEY and CDR2 SMNVEV (reference sequence). The CDR3: CASSETSGYNEQFF. In nucleotides, the CDR3 is TGTGCCAGCAGTGAGACTAGCGGATACAATGAGCAGTTCTTC.

J is TRBJ2-1 and V is TRBV27; maybe TRBD1 (6 bases). The germline CDR1 and CDR2 sequences are MNHEY and SMNVEV (reference sequence). V gave up 7 bases and J gave up 7 bases, with 17 bases separating them. The CDR3 runs to 14 residues. The CDR3, as DNA: TGTGCCAGCACTCCACAGGGTCTTTCTAATGAGCAGTTCTTC. Its translation: CASTPQGLSNEQFF.

V usage is TRBV27 and J usage is TRBJ2-7; D is unresolved. V lost 3 bases and J lost 0, with 12 bases in between. The CDR3 contains 15 residues. Germline CDR1 MNHEY, CDR2 SMNVEV (reference sequence). The CDR3 coding sequence is TGTGCCAGCAGTTTCGGGCAGGCGAGCTCCTACGAGCAGTACTTC. It codes for CASSFGQASSYEQYF.

In its sample, this clone was seen a few times. It differs at one base from a far larger clone, so likely a read error. V usage is TRBV6-4 and J usage is TRBJ2-7; 11 nucleotides agree with TRBD1. CDR1 and CDR2 from the germline V gene are MRHNA and SNTAGT. The length of the CDR3 is 14 residues. V shed 4 bases, J shed 3 bases, and the junction held 2 bases outside the gene matches. DNA for the CDR3: TGTGCCAGCAGTGCCGGGACAGGGGGCTACGAGCAGTACTTC. It codes for CASSAGTGGYEQYF.

The table lists this clone with a few counts. The V gene is TRBV29-1, the J gene TRBJ1-2; D may be TRBD1 (6 bases). Per the germline V gene, CDR1 is SQVTM and CDR2 is ANQGSEA. V was clipped by 6 bases and J by 7 bases, with 15 bases between them. The CDR3 runs to 12 residues. CDR3 in DNA: TGCAGCGTCATGACAGGACGGGGTGGCTACACCTTC. Translated: CSVMTGRGGYTF.